This entry lists 3 T cell receptor beta chains sequenced from one sample in a study of T-cell memory formation after mild COVID-19. TCRdb reprocessed the 5' RACE reads via MiXCR and lists one record per CDR3 protein. The sample includes hundreds of thousands of distinct CDR3 sequences, about 20% of them seen just once. The sample was PBMCs or a T cell subset sorted from them (not recorded which). These receptors all stem from an adult woman who had mild COVID-19 (a few samples of this study predate the infection). Cell type and time point are not known.

The chain has TRBV25-1 and TRBJ2-1, with 14 bases lining up with TRBD2. The V gene's germline CDR1 is MGHDK and CDR2 SYGVNS. The CDR3 totals 17 residues. The junction had 11 bases not matched to a gene; V was cut back by 3 bases and J by 10 bases. This CDR3 reads CASSDLMTSGRAGEQFF. The CDR3 DNA sequence: TGTGCCAGCAGTGATCTCATGACTAGCGGGAGGGCCGGGGAGCAGTTCTTC. Variable domain in full (rest from reference TRBV25-1 and TRBJ2-1): EADIYQTPRYLVIGTGKKITLECSQTMGHDKMYWYQQDPGMELHLIHYSYGVNSTEKGDLSSESTVSRIRTEHFPLTLESARPSHTSQYLCASSDLMTSGRAGEQFFGPGTRLTVL.

The J gene is TRBJ2-2, the V gene TRBV5-1, with 9 bases lining up with TRBD1. The ends lost 5 bases at V and 6 bases at J; junction bases unmatched: 5. CDR1 and CDR2 (germline): SGHRS, YFSETQ. There are 14 residues in the CDR3. As DNA, the CDR3 is TGCGCCAGCAGACCCGGGACAGGGCCCGGGGAGCTGTTTTTT. Translation gives CASRPGTGPGELFF.

This clonotype was observed a few times. This sequence joins TRBV19 and TRBJ1-5; D is undetermined. Germline V lookup: CDR1 LNHDA, CDR2 SQIVND (reference sequence). V gave up 8 bases and J gave up 0 bases, with 5 bases separating them. This CDR3 has 12 residues. The CDR3 spells CASGVSNQPQHF. Here the CDR3 DNA reads TGTGCCAGTGGAGTTAGCAATCAGCCCCAGCATTTT.